Sequencing of this T cell receptor beta chain was carried out in a study of CD8 T cells in Susac syndrome. It was with random hexamers that roughly 0.5 to 1 ug RNA was reverse transcribed. TCRdb re-called the immunoSEQ multiplex PCR reads through MiXCR, storing one row per CDR3 protein. This sample yields under 90,000 distinct CDR3 sequences, of which 85% to 95% are seen a single time; roughly 0.46% belongs to the top ten. Trimming took off 4 bases at V and 5 bases at J, with 20 bases between the two ends. CDR3 size: 16 residues. Germline CDR1 SEHNR, CDR2 FQNEAQ (reference sequence). The source of this sequence is a human donor with Susac syndrome. The source material was CD8+ T cells from PBMCs. This chain uses TRBV7-9 with TRBJ2-5, with a weak D call TRBD2 (6 bases). CDR3 region: CASSSGLGLRGETQYF. The CDR3 DNA sequence: TGTGCCAGCAGCTCCGGTTTAGGCCTCCGGGGGGAGACCCAGTACTTC.